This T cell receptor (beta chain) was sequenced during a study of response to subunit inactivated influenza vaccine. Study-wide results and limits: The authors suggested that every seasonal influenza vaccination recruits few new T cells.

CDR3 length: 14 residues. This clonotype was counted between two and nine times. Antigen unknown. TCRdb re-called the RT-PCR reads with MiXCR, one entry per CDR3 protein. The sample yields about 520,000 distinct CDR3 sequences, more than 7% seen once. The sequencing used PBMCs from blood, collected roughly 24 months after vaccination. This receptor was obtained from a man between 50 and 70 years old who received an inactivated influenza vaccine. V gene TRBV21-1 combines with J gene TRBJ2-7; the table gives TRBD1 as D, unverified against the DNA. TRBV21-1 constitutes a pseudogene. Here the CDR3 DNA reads TGTGCCGCCACCGGACAGGGGAACTCCTACGAGCAGTACTTC. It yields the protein CAATGQGNSYEQYF.